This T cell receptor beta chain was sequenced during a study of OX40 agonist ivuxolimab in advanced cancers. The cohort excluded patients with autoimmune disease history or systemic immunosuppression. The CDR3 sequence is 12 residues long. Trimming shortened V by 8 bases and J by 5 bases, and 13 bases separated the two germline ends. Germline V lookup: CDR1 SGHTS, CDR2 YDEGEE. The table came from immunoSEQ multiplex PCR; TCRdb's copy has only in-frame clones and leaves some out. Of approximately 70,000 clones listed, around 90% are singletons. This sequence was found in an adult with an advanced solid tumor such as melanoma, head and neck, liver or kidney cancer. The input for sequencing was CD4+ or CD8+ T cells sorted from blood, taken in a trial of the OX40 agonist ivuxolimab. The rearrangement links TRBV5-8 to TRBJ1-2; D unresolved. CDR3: CASKLELYGYTF. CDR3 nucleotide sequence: TGTGCCAGTAAACTGGAGTTATATGGCTACACCTTC.